These T cell receptor beta chains were read from a single sample in a study of blood T cell repertoires in COVID-19. The repertoire was sequenced with immunoSEQ multiplex PCR; TCRdb's copy has only in-frame clones and lacks some. The sample consists of 120,000 or so clones, 84% of them appearing once. Sequencing input: peripheral blood. The receptor source for this set is a woman in her thirties who had recovered from COVID-19. CDR3s include the opening cysteine and the closing phenylalanine or tryptophan. Each record gives: D gene, J gene, clone size, V gene, CDR3 DNA, CDR3 protein. A D gene is named only where the DNA matches it firmly. Rows give clone size only sometimes, using once, few, many, or a class for an expanded clone.

TRBD1 TRBJ2-1 . TRBV5-1 TGCGCCAGCAGCTTGCAGGGACAGGGGTACAATGAGCAGTTCTTC CASSLQGQGYNEQFF
. TRBJ2-5 . TRBV18 TGTGCCAGCTCACGGACAGCCCAAGAGACCCAGTACTTC CASSRTAQETQYF
TRBD1 TRBJ2-7 once TRBV5-4 TGTGCCAGCAGCTCGGGTTTGGGACAGGGTTCGGAGCAGTACTTC CASSSGLGQGSEQYF
. TRBJ2-5 . TRBV18 TGTGCCAGCTCACCCCCGGGACTTTCTTGGGGTTCGGGGTCAGATGAGACCCAGTACTTC CASSPPGLSWGSGSDETQYF
TRBD2 TRBJ2-7 . TRBV16 TGTGCCAGCAGCCATGTTAGACTAGCGGGGGAGAACTACGAGCAGTACTTC CASSHVRLAGENYEQYF
. TRBJ2-2 . TRBV3-1/TRBV3-2 TGTGCCAGCAGCCCCGGCGCCGCTCGGGTTGAGAACACCGGGGAGCTGTTTTTT CASSPGAARVENTGELFF
TRBD1 TRBJ2-7 once TRBV6-5 TGTGCCAGCGGGACAGGGAGGTACGAGCAGTACTTC CASGTGRYEQYF
. TRBJ1-2 . TRBV6-6 TGTGCCAGCAGTTACCCTCCCGCGGCCGACGGCTATGGCTACACCTTC CASSYPPAADGYGYTF
. TRBJ2-7 . TRBV7-2 TGTGCCAGCAGCCCCCGCGACACTTCCTACGAGCAGTACTTC CASSPRDTSYEQYF
. TRBJ1-3 few TRBV2 TGTGCCAGCATGAGGGGTGGACAGCCGACCTCTGGAAACACCATATATTTT CASMRGGQPTSGNTIYF
. TRBJ2-2 . TRBV10-1 TGCGCCAGCAGTGGCCTTTCGGTGAACACCGGGGAGCTGTTTTTT CASSGLSVNTGELFF
. TRBJ2-5 . TRBV7-8 TGTGCCAGCAGCATAGGGTGGGCCGTGGATTACAGCGAGACCCAGTACTTC CASSIGWAVDYSETQYF
. TRBJ1-6 few TRBV10-3 TGTGCCATCCGTAGCGGCCTCGAGGGGAATTCACCCCTCCACTTT CAIRSGLEGNSPLHF
TRBD1 TRBJ1-1 . TRBV7-9 TGTGCCAGCAGCCGCGGACAGGGCACTGAAGCTTTCTTT CASSRGQGTEAFF
TRBD1 TRBJ2-6 . TRBV5-1 TGCGCCAGCAGCCAGGGGGACGAAAGCTCTGGGGCCAACGTCCTGACTTTC CASSQGDESSGANVLTF
. TRBJ1-1 few TRBV4-1 TGCGCCAGCAGCCCTGTGGGACAGAACACTGAAGCTTTCTTT CASSPVGQNTEAFF
TRBD2 TRBJ2-7 once TRBV2 TGTGCCAGCAGTGACGCGGGCGGGGGGGCGAACAGGCAGTACTTC CASSDAGGGANRQYF
TRBD1 TRBJ2-7 . TRBV5-1 TGCGCCAGCAGCTTAACAGGGGATCAGGACGAGCAGTACTTC CASSLTGDQDEQYF
TRBD1 TRBJ1-1 . TRBV18 TGTGCCAGCTTAGGACAGGGAGGGAACACTGAAGCTTTCTTT CASLGQGGNTEAFF
. TRBJ2-1 few TRBV6-1 TGTGCCAGCAGTGCCTTAGCGGAACCTTCCTACAATGAGCAGTTCTTC CASSALAEPSYNEQFF
TRBD2 TRBJ2-7 . TRBV5-4 TGTGCCAGCAGCCCAGCGGGACTAGCGGGAGGTACTTTCTCCTACGAGCAGTACTTC CASSPAGLAGGTFSYEQYF
TRBD1 TRBJ2-7 . TRBV5-4 TGTGCCAGCAGCTTGGGACCAGGGGGCTCCTACGAGCAGTACTTC CASSLGPGGSYEQYF